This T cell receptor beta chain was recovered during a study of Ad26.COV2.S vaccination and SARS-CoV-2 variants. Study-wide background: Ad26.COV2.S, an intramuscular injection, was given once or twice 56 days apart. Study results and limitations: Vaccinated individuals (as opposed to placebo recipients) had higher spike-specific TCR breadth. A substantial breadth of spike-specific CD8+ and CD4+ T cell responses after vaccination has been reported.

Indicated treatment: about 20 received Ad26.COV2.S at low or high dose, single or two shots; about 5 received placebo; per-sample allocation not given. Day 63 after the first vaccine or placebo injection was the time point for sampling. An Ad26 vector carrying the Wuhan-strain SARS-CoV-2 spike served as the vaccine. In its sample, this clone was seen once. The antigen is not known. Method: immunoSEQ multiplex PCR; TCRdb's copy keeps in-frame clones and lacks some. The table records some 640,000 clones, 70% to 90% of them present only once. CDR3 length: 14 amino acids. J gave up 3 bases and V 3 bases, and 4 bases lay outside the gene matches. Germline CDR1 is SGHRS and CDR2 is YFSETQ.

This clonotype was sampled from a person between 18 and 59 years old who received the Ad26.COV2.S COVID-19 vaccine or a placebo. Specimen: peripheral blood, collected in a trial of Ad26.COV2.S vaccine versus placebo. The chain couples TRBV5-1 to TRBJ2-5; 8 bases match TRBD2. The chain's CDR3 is CASSSTSVEETQYF. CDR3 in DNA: TGCGCCAGCAGCTCGACTAGCGTTGAAGAGACCCAGTACTTC.